Presented here are 20 T cell receptor beta chains from one specimen sequenced in a study of T cell repertoires in aging, cancer and after chemotherapy. TRB rearrangements spanning V, D and J were amplified using mixed TRB-A/B primers. Using its own MiXCR run on the multiplex PCR reads, TCRdb lists one record per CDR3 protein. Of more than 6,500 distinct CDR3 sequences in the sample, about 30% were seen once. Amplification of TCR beta used genomic DNA extracted from peripheral blood. The sample comprised blood. The receptor set was obtained from a human donor in good health.

This clonotype was counted a few times. The chain combines TRBV27 with TRBJ1-2; weak D call: TRBD1 (5 bases). Looked up from germline, CDR1 is MNHEY and CDR2 is SMNVEV (reference sequence). CDR3 length equals 14 residues. Trimming cost V 5 bases and J 6 bases, with 16 bases left between them. The CDR3 spells CASSVAGDRHGYTF. CDR3 nucleotide sequence: TGTGCCAGCAGTGTTGCAGGCGACAGACATGGCTACACCTTC.

This rearrangement joins TRBV6-1 to TRBJ2-7; 7 bases line up with TRBD1. Per the germline V gene, CDR1 is MNHNS and CDR2 is SASEGT. The CDR3 length is 13 residues. J gave up 0 bases and V 9 bases, and 5 bases lay outside the gene matches. CDR3 in amino acids: CASPRDSSYEQYF. The CDR3 DNA follows: TGTGCCAGTCCCCGGGACAGCTCCTACGAGCAGTACTTC.

A few counts support this clonotype. This rearrangement joins TRBV19 to TRBJ1-2; a weak D match, TRBD1 (5 bases). The CDR3 covers 15 residues. Germline V CDR1 and CDR2: LNHDA, SQIVND (reference sequence). Trimming cost V 0 bases and J 2 bases, with 10 bases left between them. CDR3 protein: CASSIEAGGNYGYTF. The DNA of the CDR3 is TGTGCCAGTAGTATAGAAGCCGGGGGGAACTATGGCTACACCTTC.

The V and J genes are TRBV19 and TRBJ1-3; D is unresolved. V was shortened by 5 bases and J by 0 bases, with 11 bases between the two germline ends. CDR3 length: 15 residues. Germline values: CDR1 LNHDA, CDR2 SQIVND (reference sequence). The CDR3 sequence: CASSDRGTSGNTIYF. CDR3 DNA sequence: TGTGCCAGTAGTGACCGGGGTACCTCTGGAAACACCATATATTTT. Complete variable domain (other parts from reference TRBV19 and TRBJ1-3): DGGITQSPKYLFRKEGQNVTLSCEQNLNHDAMYWYRQDPGQGLRLIYYSQIVNDFQKGDIAEGYSVSREKKESFPLTVTSAQKNPTAFYLCASSDRGTSGNTIYFGEGSWLTVV.

The V and J genes are TRBV6-2 or TRBV6-3 and TRBJ1-2, with a tentative D call TRBD1 (5 bases). The CDR3 runs 14 residues. Germline CDR1 is MNHEY and CDR2 is SVGEGT. CDR3 sequence reads: CVSSHGSGQHGYTF. The CDR3 coding sequence is TGTGTTAGCAGCCACGGGTCAGGGCAGCATGGCTACACCTTC.

The chain couples TRBV30 to TRBJ1-2; possibly TRBD1 for D (5 bases). CDR3 size: 12 residues. Germline V gene sequence: CDR1 GTSNPN, CDR2 SVGIG (reference sequence). In nucleotides, the CDR3 is TGTGTCACCCAAAAGGGGTTCTATGGCTACACCTTC. As protein: CVTQKGFYGYTF.

The J gene is TRBJ1-4, the V gene TRBV5-4; D may be TRBD1 (5 bases). The germline V gene has CDR1 SGHNT and CDR2 YYREEE (reference sequence). The CDR3 contains 15 residues. Between the trimmed V and J ends, which lost 5 bases and 6 bases, there was a span of 17 bases. CDR3 amino acids: CASRSAGDVDEKLFF. Written as DNA, the CDR3 is TGTGCCAGCAGATCCGCCGGGGACGTAGATGAAAAACTGTTTTTT.

The J gene is TRBJ1-2, the V gene TRBV6-2 or TRBV6-3; possible D gene TRBD1, 6 bases. The ends were cut back, 7 bases at V and 8 bases at J, with 17 bases in the middle. In germline, CDR1 is MNHEY, CDR2 SVGEGT. The CDR3 totals 13 residues. The CDR3 region is CASTYNGRGGYTF. The CDR3 nucleotides are TGTGCCAGCACCTACAATGGCAGGGGCGGCTACACCTTC.

The chain recombines TRBV24-1 with TRBJ2-1; TRBD2 agrees at 7 bases. This CDR3 comprises 16 residues. The germline V gene has CDR1 KGHDR and CDR2 SFDVKD. Trimming removed 3 bases from V and 12 bases from J; junction bases left unmatched: 16. The CDR3 reads CATSDRWVSGPSWQFF. CDR3 coding DNA: TGTGCCACCAGTGATAGATGGGTTAGCGGGCCAAGCTGGCAGTTCTTC.

V and J are TRBV13 and TRBJ2-3; 10 bases match TRBD2. Germline CDR1 reads PRHDT; CDR2 reads FYEKMQ (reference sequence). J was trimmed by 0 bases and V by 0 bases; bases with no gene match: 9. The CDR3 runs to 19 residues. CDR3 sequence: CASSLGWTSGVGSTDTQYF. The CDR3 nucleotides are TGTGCCAGCAGCTTAGGATGGACTAGCGGAGTAGGTAGCACAGATACGCAGTATTTT.

This rearrangement joins TRBV7-9 to TRBJ1-2, with 12 bases aligning to TRBD1. V shed 5 bases, J shed 3 bases, and the junction held 7 bases outside the gene matches. Per the germline V gene, CDR1 is SEHNR and CDR2 is FQNEAQ (reference sequence). This CDR3 has 16 residues. Written as DNA, the CDR3 is TGTGCCAGCAGCCCGCCGGGACAGGGGGCAGACTATGGCTACACCTTC. This sequence encodes CASSPPGQGADYGYTF.

This chain joins TRBV5-1 and TRBJ2-5; D is perhaps TRBD1 or TRBD2 (5 bases each). Trimming removed 4 bases at V and 5 bases at J, with 15 bases between. CDR1 and CDR2 from the germline V gene are SGHRS and YFSETQ. The CDR3 has 14 amino acids. The CDR3 bases are TGCGCCAGCAGCCCCAAAGCCGGGGCCGAGACCCAGTACTTC. As protein: CASSPKAGAETQYF.

This clonotype turned up a few times. V is TRBV6-2 or TRBV6-3 and J is TRBJ2-1; D unresolved. Germline V CDR1 and CDR2: MNHEY, SVGEGT. Trimming stripped 3 bases from V and 12 bases from J, with 9 bases between. This CDR3 region has 11 residues. The CDR3, as DNA: TGTGCCAGCAGTTATGGCCCGGGGCAGTTCTTC. Its protein is CASSYGPGQFF.

The chain links TRBV6-5 to TRBJ1-1; TRBD1 aligns across 9 bases. CDR1 and CDR2 (germline): MNHEY, SVGAGI. The CDR3 extends over 14 amino acids. V shed 9 bases, J shed 4 bases, and the junction held 9 bases outside the gene matches. The CDR3 DNA is TGTGCCAGGGGGGACCCGGACAGGGGCACTGAAGCTTTCTTT. Its translation: CARGDPDRGTEAFF.

The rearrangement links TRBV10-3 to TRBJ1-6, with no clear D. V lost 10 bases and J lost 8, with 15 bases in between. The CDR3 consists of 13 residues. Germline assignment: CDR1 ENHRY and CDR2 SYGVKD. CDR3 DNA: TGTGCCACCTCTACTGACACCGATTCACCCCTCCACTTT. Translation: CATSTDTDSPLHF.

V usage is TRBV18 and J usage is TRBJ1-1; D perhaps matches TRBD1 (5 bases). V was cut by 3 bases and J by 8 bases, with 10 bases left in between. This CDR3 has 12 amino acids. Germline V CDR1 and CDR2: KGHSH, LQKENI. In nucleotides, the CDR3 is TGTGCCAGCTCACCGGGGGACGTGGAAGCTTTCTTT. This gives the protein CASSPGDVEAFF.

This clonotype was seen more than once but under ten times. This chain connects TRBV30 to TRBJ2-7, with D unresolved. Trimming shortened V by 0 bases and J by 4 bases, and 7 bases separated the two germline ends. Germline CDR1 reads GTSNPN; CDR2 reads SVGIG (reference sequence). The CDR3 covers 12 residues. The CDR3 is CAWSVGPYEQYF. The CDR3 coding sequence is TGTGCCTGGAGTGTAGGTCCTTACGAGCAGTACTTC.

V is TRBV28 and J is TRBJ1-2; 12 bases align to TRBD1. The germline gives CDR1 MDHEN, CDR2 SYDVKM. Unmatched junction bases numbered 7, after V lost 4 bases and J lost 4 bases. The CDR3 has 16 residues. In DNA form, the CDR3 reads TGTGCCAGCAGTTCCCAGGGACAGGGGGCCCCCTATGGCTACACCTTC. Its translation: CASSSQGQGAPYGYTF.

CDR3 protein: CASSLVGGQGSYEQYF. The CDR3 DNA follows: TGTGCCAGCAGCTTAGTGGGGGGACAGGGGTCCTACGAGCAGTACTTC. This chain uses TRBV7-4 with TRBJ2-7; 10 positions agree with TRBD1. V shed 1 base, J shed 1 base, and the junction held 4 bases outside the gene matches. This CDR3 comprises 16 residues. Looked up from germline, CDR1 is SGHVT and CDR2 is SQSDAQ.

The chain employs TRBV20-1 and TRBJ1-1; no clear D. The V gene's germline CDR1 is DFQATT and CDR2 SNEGSKA (reference sequence). The CDR3 is made up of 12 amino acids. Trimming left V 5 bases short and J 0 bases short, with 7 bases between. The CDR3 sequence is CSAGSMNTEAFF. The CDR3 nucleotides are TGCAGTGCTGGATCGATGAACACTGAAGCTTTCTTT.